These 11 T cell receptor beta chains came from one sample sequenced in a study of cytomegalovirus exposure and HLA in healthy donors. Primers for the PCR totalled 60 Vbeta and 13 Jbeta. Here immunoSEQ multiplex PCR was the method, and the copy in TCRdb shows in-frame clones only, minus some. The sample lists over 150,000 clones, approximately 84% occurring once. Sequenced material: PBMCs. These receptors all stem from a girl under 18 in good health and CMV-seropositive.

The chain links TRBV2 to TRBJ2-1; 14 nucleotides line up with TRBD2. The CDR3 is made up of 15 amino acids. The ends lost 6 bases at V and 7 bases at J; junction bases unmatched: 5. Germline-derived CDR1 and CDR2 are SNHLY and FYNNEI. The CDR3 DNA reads TGTGCCAGCAGGAGACTAGCGGGGGGGCAAAATGAGCAGTTCTTC. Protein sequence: CASRRLAGGQNEQFF.

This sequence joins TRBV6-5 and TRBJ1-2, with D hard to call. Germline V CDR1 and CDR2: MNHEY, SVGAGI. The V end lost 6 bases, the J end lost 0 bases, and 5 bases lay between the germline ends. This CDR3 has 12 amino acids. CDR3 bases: TGTGCCAGCAGCCGAGCTAACTATGGCTACACCTTC. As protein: CASSRANYGYTF.

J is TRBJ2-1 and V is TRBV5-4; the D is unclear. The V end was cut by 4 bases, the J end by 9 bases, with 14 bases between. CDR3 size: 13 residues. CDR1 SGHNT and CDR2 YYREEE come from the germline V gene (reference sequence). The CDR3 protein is CASSLEVTSEQFF. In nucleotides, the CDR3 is TGTGCCAGCAGCCTGGAAGTTACCAGTGAGCAGTTCTTC.

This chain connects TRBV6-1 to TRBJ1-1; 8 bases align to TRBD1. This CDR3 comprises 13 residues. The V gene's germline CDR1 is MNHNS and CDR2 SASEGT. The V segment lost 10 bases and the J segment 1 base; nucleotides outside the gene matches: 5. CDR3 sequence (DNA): TGTGCCATCCGGACAGGGCAGAACACTGAAGCTTTCTTT. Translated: CAIRTGQNTEAFF.

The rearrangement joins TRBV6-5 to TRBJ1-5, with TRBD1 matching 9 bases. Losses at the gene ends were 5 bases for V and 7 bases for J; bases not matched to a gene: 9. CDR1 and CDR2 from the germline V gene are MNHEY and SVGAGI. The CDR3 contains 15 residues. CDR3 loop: CASSRGQGREQPQHF. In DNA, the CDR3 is TGTGCCAGCAGTAGGGGACAGGGAAGAGAGCAGCCCCAGCATTTT.

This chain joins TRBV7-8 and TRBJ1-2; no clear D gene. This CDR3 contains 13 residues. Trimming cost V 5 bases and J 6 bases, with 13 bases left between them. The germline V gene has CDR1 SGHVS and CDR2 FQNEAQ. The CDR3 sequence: CASSPEVVDGYTF. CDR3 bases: TGTGCCAGCAGCCCCGAAGTAGTTGATGGCTACACCTTC.

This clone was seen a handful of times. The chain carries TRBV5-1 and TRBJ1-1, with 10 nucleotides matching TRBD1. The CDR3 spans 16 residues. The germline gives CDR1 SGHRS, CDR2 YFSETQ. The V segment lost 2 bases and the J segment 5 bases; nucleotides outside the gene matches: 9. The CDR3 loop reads CASSFGQGGGGTEAFF. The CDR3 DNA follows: TGCGCCAGCAGCTTCGGACAGGGGGGCGGAGGGACTGAAGCTTTCTTT.

This chain's CDR3 is CASSPARGREETQYF. In DNA, the CDR3 is TGTGCCAGCAGCCCGGCACGGGGTAGGGAAGAGACCCAGTACTTC. The chain couples TRBV7-8 to TRBJ2-5; a possible D gene is TRBD2 (5 bases). Trimming removed 5 bases from V and 3 bases from J, with 16 bases in between. Per germline, CDR1 SGHVS and CDR2 FQNEAQ. The CDR3 is 15 amino acids.

The CDR3 nucleotides read TGTGCCAGCAGCGTAGAACAGGGCATTTCACCCCTCCACTTT. Translated: CASSVEQGISPLHF. V and J are TRBV9 and TRBJ1-6; weak D call: TRBD1 (6 bases). CDR1 SGDLS and CDR2 YYNGEE come from the germline V gene. V lost 0 bases and J lost 9, with 10 bases in between. The CDR3 is made up of 14 amino acids.

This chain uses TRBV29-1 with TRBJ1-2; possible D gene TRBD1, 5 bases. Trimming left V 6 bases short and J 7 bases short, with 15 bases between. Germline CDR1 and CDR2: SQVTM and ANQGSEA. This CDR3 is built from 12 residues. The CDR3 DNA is TGCAGCGTGGGACTAGGGGTCGGTGGCTACACCTTC. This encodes CSVGLGVGGYTF.

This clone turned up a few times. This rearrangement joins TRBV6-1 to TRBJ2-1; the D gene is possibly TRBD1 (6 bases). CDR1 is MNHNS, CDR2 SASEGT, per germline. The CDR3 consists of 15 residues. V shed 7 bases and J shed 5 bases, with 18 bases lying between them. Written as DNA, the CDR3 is TGTGCCAGCAATCCAGGGGCAGGGGACGACAATGAGCAGTTCTTC. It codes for CASNPGAGDDNEQFF.